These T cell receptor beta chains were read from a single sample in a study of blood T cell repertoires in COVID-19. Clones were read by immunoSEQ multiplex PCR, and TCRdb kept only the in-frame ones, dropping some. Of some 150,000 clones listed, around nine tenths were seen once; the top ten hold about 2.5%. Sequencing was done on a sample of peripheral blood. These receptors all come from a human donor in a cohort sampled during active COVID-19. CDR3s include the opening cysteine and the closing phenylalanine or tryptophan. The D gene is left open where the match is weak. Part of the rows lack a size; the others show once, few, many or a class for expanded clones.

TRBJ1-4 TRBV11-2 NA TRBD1 TGTGCCAGCAGCTCTTTTGGGGACAGCCGGAAAAAACTGTTTTTT CASSSFGDSRKKLFF
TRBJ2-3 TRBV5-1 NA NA TGCGCCAGCAGCTATAGCGGTGCCACAGATACGCAGTATTTT CASSYSGATDTQYF
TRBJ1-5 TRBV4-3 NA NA TGCGCCAGCAGCCAAGATAACACAGGGCGGCAGCCCCAGCATTTT CASSQDNTGRQPQHF
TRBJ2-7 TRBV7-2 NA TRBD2 TGTGCCAGCAGCTTAGTTCCGCGGGGGGGCGGTGAGCAGTACTTC CASSLVPRGGGEQYF
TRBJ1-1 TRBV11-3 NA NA TGTGCCAGCAGCTTTTTCTCGAACACTGAAGCTTTCTTT CASSFFSNTEAFF
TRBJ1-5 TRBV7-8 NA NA TGTGCCAGCAGTCGTACGGGGGATCAGCCCCAGCATTTT CASSRTGDQPQHF
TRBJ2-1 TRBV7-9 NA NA TGTGCCAGCAGCACATCCAATGAGCAGTTCTTC CASSTSNEQFF
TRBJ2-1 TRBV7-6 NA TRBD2 TGTGCCAGCAGCTTAAGATCTGGTAGCGGGGGGGCCTCGCTCTACAATGAGCAGTTCTTC CASSLRSGSGGASLYNEQFF
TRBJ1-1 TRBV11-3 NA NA TGTGCCAGCAGCCCCAGTTGGCGCAACGGGATAAACACTGAAGCTTTCTTT CASSPSWRNGINTEAFF
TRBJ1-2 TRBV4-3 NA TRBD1 TGCGCCAGCAGCCAAGTGGAGGGGGCCGGCTACACCTTC CASSQVEGAGYTF
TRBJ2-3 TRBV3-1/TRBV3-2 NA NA TGTGCCAGCAGCCCCACTAGCAGCCCATCTGATACGCAGTATTTT CASSPTSSPSDTQYF
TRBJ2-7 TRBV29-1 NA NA TGCAGCGTTGTTTCCGGGTTCGACGAGCAGTACTTC CSVVSGFDEQYF
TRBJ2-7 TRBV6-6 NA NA TGTGCCAGCAGCCCCCTCGGAGGACACGAGCAGTACTTC CASSPLGGHEQYF
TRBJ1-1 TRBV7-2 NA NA TGTGCCAGCAGCTTAAACCCGGGATTGAACACTGAAGCTTTCTTT CASSLNPGLNTEAFF
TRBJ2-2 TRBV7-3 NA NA TGTGCCAGCAGCTTGGACAGCGCGAACACCGGGGAGCTGTTTTTT CASSLDSANTGELFF
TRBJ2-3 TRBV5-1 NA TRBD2 TGCGCCAGCAATCGGGGCGGGGGGACAATCACAGATACGCAGTATTTT CASNRGGGTITDTQYF
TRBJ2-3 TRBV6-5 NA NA TGTGCCAGCAGTTCTCTGACTTCGGTGAGCACAGATACGCAGTATTTT CASSSLTSVSTDTQYF
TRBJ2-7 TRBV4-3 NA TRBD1 TGCGCCAGCAGCCAAGATTGGAGACAGGGGGCTTACGAGCAGTACTTC CASSQDWRQGAYEQYF
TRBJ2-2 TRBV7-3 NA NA TGTGCCAGCAGCTTAAGGGGCTCAAACACCGGGGAGCTGTTTTTT CASSLRGSNTGELFF
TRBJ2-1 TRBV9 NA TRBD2 TGTGCCAGCAGCGGGGGACTAGCGGCCTACAATGAGCAGTTCTTC CASSGGLAAYNEQFF
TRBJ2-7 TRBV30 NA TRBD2 TGTGCCTGGAGTCCGCCGGGGGGAAGCTCCTACGAGCAGTACTTC CAWSPPGGSSYEQYF
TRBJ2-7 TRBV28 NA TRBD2 TGTGCCAGCAGTTTGGGGACTAGCGGAAAATACGAGCAGTACTTC CASSLGTSGKYEQYF
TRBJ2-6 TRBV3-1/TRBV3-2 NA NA TGTGCCAGCAGCCGCCCCTCGCGAGTCCCCTCTGGGGCCAACGTCCTGACTTTC CASSRPSRVPSGANVLTF
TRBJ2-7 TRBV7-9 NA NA TGTGCCAGCAGCTTAACAACCTACGAGCAGTACTTC CASSLTTYEQYF
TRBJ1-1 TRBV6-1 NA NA TGTGCCAGCAGTGCCCCCCGGGACACCGCCCTGAACACTGAAGCTTTCTTT CASSAPRDTALNTEAFF
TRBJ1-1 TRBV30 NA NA TGTGCCTGGAGTCCGAGGGTTTTTGGTGCTTTCTTT CAWSPRVFGAFF
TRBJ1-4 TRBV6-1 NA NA TGTGCCAGCAGTGAACCCCGGGAAATTAATGAAAAACTGTTTTTT CASSEPREINEKLFF
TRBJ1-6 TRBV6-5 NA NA TGTGCCAGCAGTTACTCGAGAAATAATTCACCCCTCCACTTT CASSYSRNNSPLHF
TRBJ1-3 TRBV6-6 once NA TGTGCCAGCAGTTCCCCGCCGAACTACTCTGGAAACACCATATATTTT CASSSPPNYSGNTIYF
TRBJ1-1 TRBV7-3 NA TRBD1 TGTGCCAGCAGCTCCGGGACAGGTGTAGAAGCTTTCTTT CASSSGTGVEAFF
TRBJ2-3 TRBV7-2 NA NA TGTGCCAGCAGACAAGGGGTCGGCACAGATACGCAGTATTTT CASRQGVGTDTQYF
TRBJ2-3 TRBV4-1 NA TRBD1 TGCGCCAGCAGCCAAGGGACAGGGGCAGATACGCAGTATTTT CASSQGTGADTQYF
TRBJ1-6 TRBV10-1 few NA TGCGCCAGCAGTGATGGGAGCTCCTATAATTCACCCCTCCACTTT CASSDGSSYNSPLHF
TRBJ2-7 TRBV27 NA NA TGTGCCAGCAGGACCTATTCAGGGTTTGCCTACGAGCAGTACTTC CASRTYSGFAYEQYF
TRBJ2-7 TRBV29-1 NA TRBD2 TGCAGCGCCAGGGTTGGACTAGCGGGAGGGCACGAGCAGTACTTC CSARVGLAGGHEQYF
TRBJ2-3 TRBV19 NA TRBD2 TGTGCCAGCAACGCCGGGCTAGCGGGGGGGCCATGGGATACGCAGTATTTT CASNAGLAGGPWDTQYF
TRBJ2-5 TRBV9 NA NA TGTGCCAGCAGCGTAGGAGTGCTCGAGACCCAGTACTTC CASSVGVLETQYF
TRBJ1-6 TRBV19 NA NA TGTGCCAGTAGTATTTTGAGGGACTCTCGTAATTCACCCCTCCACTTT CASSILRDSRNSPLHF
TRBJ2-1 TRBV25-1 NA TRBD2 TGTGCCAGCAGTGAATGGGAGGGAGGGAGGTACAATGAGCAGTTCTTC CASSEWEGGRYNEQFF
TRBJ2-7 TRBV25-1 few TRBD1 TGTGCCAGCAGTGAACCTCAAACAGGGGTCGAGCAGTACTTC CASSEPQTGVEQYF
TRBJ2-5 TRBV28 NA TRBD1 TGTGCCAGCAGCACACAGGGGGCAGCGAAGGAGACCCAGTACTTC CASSTQGAAKETQYF
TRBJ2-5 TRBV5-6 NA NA TGTGCCAGCAGCCCCTACCAAACAGGGCCGGAGACCCAGTACTTC CASSPYQTGPETQYF
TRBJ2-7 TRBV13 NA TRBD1 TGTGCCAGCAGCTCAGCGCCTGGACAGGGGGCGTACTACGAGCAGTACTTC CASSSAPGQGAYYEQYF